This T cell receptor (beta chain) was retrieved from a study of CD8 T cells in ankylosing spondylitis. Overall study findings and caveats: Typical of ankylosing spondylitis blood, it appeared, was a TCR beta motif of several highly homologous variants. The disease-linked clones had a CD8+ phenotype and low blood frequencies.

Using quantitative 5'-RACE with molecular barcodes, the authors made TCR beta libraries. TCRdb independently ran MiXCR on the 5' RACE reads; one entry per CDR3 protein. The repertoire consists of a few hundred thousand distinct CDR3 sequences, with approximately 12% occurring once and the leading ten covering approximately 6.2%. Concerning this clonotype itself: What it binds is unknown.

Germline values: CDR1 SNHLY, CDR2 FYNNEI. This CDR3 has 14 amino acids. Germline trimming cut 6 bases from V and 7 bases from J; bases unmatched to any gene: 6. The origin of this receptor is a male donor with ankylosing spondylitis. Sequencing was done on a sample of blood, either unsorted or a sorted T cell fraction (not recorded which). The chain has TRBV2 and TRBJ2-2, with 9 nucleotides matching TRBD2. The CDR3 here is CASRREGLIGELFF. CDR3 DNA: TGTGCCAGCAGGCGGGAGGGCCTTATCGGGGAGCTGTTTTTT. The complete variable domain, with remaining parts taken from reference TRBV2 and TRBJ2-2, reads EPEVTQTPSHQVTQMGQEVILRCVPISNHLYFYWYRQILGQKVEFLVSFYNNEISEKSEIFDDQFSVERPDGSNFTLKIRSTKLEDSAMYFCASRREGLIGELFFGEGSRLTVL.